This T cell receptor (beta chain) was sequenced for a study of cytomegalovirus exposure and HLA in healthy donors. V shed 0 bases, J shed 4 bases, and the junction held 5 bases outside the gene matches. CDR1 and CDR2 from the germline V gene are LGHNA and YSLEER. The CDR3 length is 16 residues. Primers included in the PCR were 60 Vbeta and 13 Jbeta primers. Profiled with immunoSEQ multiplex PCR; TCRdb holds only in-frame clones, not every one. This repertoire shows 150,000 to 200,000 clones, more than 85% found once; its top ten account for less than 0.3%. As concerns this clone: Its specificity is unknown.

Findings and caveats of the study: Follow-up analysis seemed to connect common viral pathogens with several of the most significant clusters identified. From TCR beta sequences, most subjects' HLA-A and HLA-B alleles were reportedly predicted accurately.

Sequencing input: PBMCs. The chain recombines TRBV4-3 with TRBJ2-1; the match to TRBD2 covers 8 bases. The source is a girl younger than two in good health and CMV-seronegative. CDR3 sequence reads: CASSQDRPGGYNEQFF. Here the CDR3 DNA reads TGCGCCAGCAGCCAAGACCGGCCGGGGGGGTACAATGAGCAGTTCTTC.